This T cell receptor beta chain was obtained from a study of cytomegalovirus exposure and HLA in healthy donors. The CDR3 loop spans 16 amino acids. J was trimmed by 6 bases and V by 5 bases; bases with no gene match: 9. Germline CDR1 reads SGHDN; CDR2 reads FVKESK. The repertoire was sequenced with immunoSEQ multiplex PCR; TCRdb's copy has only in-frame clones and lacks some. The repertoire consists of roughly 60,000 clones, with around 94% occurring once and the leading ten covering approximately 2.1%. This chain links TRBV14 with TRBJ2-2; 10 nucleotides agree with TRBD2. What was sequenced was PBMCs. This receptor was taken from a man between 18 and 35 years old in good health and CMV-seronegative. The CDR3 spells CASSSSAGGIAGELFF. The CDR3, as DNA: TGTGCCAGCAGCTCCTCAGCGGGAGGGATCGCCGGGGAGCTGTTTTTT.